This T cell receptor (beta chain) originates from a study of T cell repertoires in cytomegalovirus infection. Study as a whole: Indications came from public TCR beta signatures; they pointed to CMV infection and to a matching HLA type.

Study-wide points: Adding up the frequency of public TCR beta families identified people who carried CMV plus the relevant HLA. The ex vivo response showed dominance by HLA-C-restricted CMV-specific TCR beta clonotypes.

TCRdb used MiXCR to reprocess the reads, holding one entry per CDR3 protein. The table shows a few hundred thousand distinct CDR3 sequences, with over 15% occurring only once. In its sample, this clonotype was seen a few times. Its antigen remains unidentified. The CDR3 is made up of 11 amino acids. The ends lost 7 bases at V and 5 bases at J; junction bases unmatched: 1. Germline CDR1 reads SQVTM; CDR2 reads ANQGSEA. The chain couples TRBV29-1 to TRBJ2-1; 8 nucleotides match TRBD2. The receptor was derived from a human donor in good health (CMV status not recorded). Some clones in this sample may be carry-over from other donors' samples. Sequenced material: CD8+ T cells from PBMCs. For the CDR3, the DNA is TGCAGCGCCGGGGGGGACAATGAGCAGTTCTTC. Translation gives CSAGGDNEQFF.